This entry lists 18 T cell receptor beta chains sequenced from one sample in a study of T cells after yellow fever vaccination. Each CDR3 protein is one row after TCRdb ran MiXCR on the 5' RACE reads. The sample has about 22,000 distinct CDR3 sequences; roughly 5.6% are singletons. The sample consisted of PBMCs, either bulk or a sorted T-cell subset (CD4+, CD8+, memory, or dextramer-sorted; not recorded which), taken approximately 47 days after the first yellow fever vaccination. The receptors were sampled from a man younger than 35 who received the YFV17D yellow fever vaccine.

This clonotype was seen at least ten times. The chain couples TRBV10-3 to TRBJ1-2; D gene unclear. The ends were cut back, 2 bases at V and 8 bases at J, with 15 bases in the middle. The CDR3 is 14 amino acids. The germline V gene encodes CDR1 ENHRY and CDR2 SYGVKD. The DNA of the CDR3 is TGTGCCATCAGTGAGACGGTCCATGAAAGGGGCTACACCTTC. This translates into CAISETVHERGYTF.

This clonotype has ten or more counts. The CDR3 protein is CASSTVEHTEAFF. CDR3 in DNA: TGTGCCAGCAGCACCGTAGAGCACACTGAAGCTTTCTTT. This chain connects TRBV7-2 to TRBJ1-1, with no clear D. In germline, CDR1 is SGHTA, CDR2 FQGNSA. Deletions cut 5 bases from V and 3 bases from J, with 10 bases between. The CDR3 covers 13 residues.

This clonotype occurred many times. This chain joins TRBV10-2 and TRBJ2-2; D unresolved. The CDR3 contains 14 residues. Trimming pared 7 bases from V and 4 bases from J, leaving 13 bases between. In germline, CDR1 is WSHSY, CDR2 SAAADI. The CDR3 nucleotides are TGCGCCAGCACCCCTGACACTGGCACCGGGGAGCTGTTTTTT. It codes for CASTPDTGTGELFF.

This clonotype occurred many times. The V and J genes are TRBV3-1 and TRBJ1-1, with a possible D match to TRBD1 (5 bases). Germline V CDR1 and CDR2: LGHDT, YNNKEL (reference sequence). The CDR3 runs 14 residues. Deletions cut 0 bases from V and 1 base from J, with 6 bases between. The CDR3 DNA reads as TGTGCCAGCAGCCAAGAGGGGGAGAACACTGAAGCTTTCTTT. It yields the protein CASSQEGENTEAFF.

Ten or more counts support this clonotype. The V and J genes are TRBV12-3 or TRBV12-4 and TRBJ2-7, with no clear D. The V gene lost 3 bases and the J gene lost 1 base, with 13 bases spanning the gap. This CDR3 contains 15 residues. CDR3 loop: CASSFSSHTSYEQYF. CDR3 DNA sequence: TGTGCCAGCAGTTTTTCCAGCCACACATCCTACGAGCAGTACTTC.

At least ten counts were recorded for this clonotype. CDR3 protein: CASSPADRYNSPLHF. For the CDR3, the DNA is TGTGCCAGCAGTCCCGCCGACAGATACAATTCACCCCTCCACTTT. The chain joins TRBV12-3 or TRBV12-4 to TRBJ1-6, with D possibly being TRBD1 (5 bases). The V end was cut by 5 bases, the J end by 7 bases, with 15 bases between. The CDR3 has 15 residues.

At least ten counts were recorded for this clonotype. The chain couples TRBV20-1 to TRBJ2-3; no definite D call. The CDR3 totals 15 residues. V was cut by 1 base and J by 4 bases, with 15 bases left in between. Germline V CDR1 and CDR2: DFQATT, SNEGSKA (reference sequence). The CDR3: CSARVGDGDADTQYF. CDR3 nucleotides: TGCAGTGCTAGAGTCGGCGACGGAGACGCAGATACGCAGTATTTT.

This clonotype was counted many times. The gene calls are TRBV7-2 and TRBJ2-1; 9 nucleotides align to TRBD2. The germline CDR1 and CDR2 sequences are SGHTA and FQGNSA. The CDR3 covers 19 residues. V dropped 3 bases and J dropped 0; count of bases not matched to a gene: 12. The CDR3 protein is CASSFRVGGSGGSYNEQFF. The CDR3 DNA sequence: TGTGCCAGCAGCTTTAGGGTGGGGGGTAGCGGGGGCTCCTACAATGAGCAGTTCTTC. The whole variable domain, filled in from reference TRBV7-2 and TRBJ2-1, reads GAGVSQSPSNKVTEKGKDVELRCDPISGHTALYWYRQSLGQGLEFLIYFQGNSAPDKSGLPSDRFSAERTGGSVSTLTIQRTQQEDSAVYLCASSFRVGGSGGSYNEQFFGPGTRLTVL.

The CDR3 loop reads CASTRAVSGNTIYF. The CDR3, as DNA: TGTGCCAGCACTCGGGCGGTCTCTGGAAACACCATATATTTT. The chain combines TRBV28 with TRBJ1-3; D is uncertain. V gave up 7 bases and J gave up 0 bases, with 10 bases separating them. CDR3 length equals 14 residues. CDR1 and CDR2 (germline): MDHEN, SYDVKM.

This clonotype has ten or more counts. The chain employs TRBV29-1 and TRBJ1-1; a possible D gene is TRBD1 (6 bases). The germline V gene has CDR1 SQVTM and CDR2 ANQGSEA. Trimming removed 4 bases from V and 1 base from J, with 7 bases in between. The CDR3 totals 12 residues. The CDR3 coding sequence is TGCAGCGTTGGGGGGCCGAACACTGAAGCTTTCTTT. Translation: CSVGGPNTEAFF. The variable domain in full, completed from reference TRBV29-1 and TRBJ1-1, reads SAVISQKPSRDICQRGTSLTIQCQVDSQVTMMFWYRQQPGQSLTLIATANQGSEATYESGFVIDKFPISRPNLTFSTLTVSNMSPEDSSIYLCSVGGPNTEAFFGQGTRLTVV.

This clonotype is termed medium-sized (0.01 to 0.1%). The gene calls are TRBV7-2 and TRBJ2-6, with D possibly being TRBD1 (6 bases). The CDR3 consists of 16 residues. With 5 bases removed from V and 3 bases from J, the gap between germline ends came to 14 bases. Germline V gene lookup returns CDR1 SGHTA and CDR2 FQGNSA. In nucleotides, the CDR3 is TGTGCCAGCAGCGAGGAAACAGGGTATGGGGCCAACGTCCTGACTTTC. It encodes CASSEETGYGANVLTF.

This clonotype has at least ten counts. The chain uses TRBV4-3 and TRBJ2-2; 13 bases map to TRBD2. Looked up from germline, CDR1 is LGHNA and CDR2 is YSLEER. CDR3 size: 18 residues. J was trimmed by 7 bases and V by 3 bases; bases with no gene match: 11. This CDR3 reads CASSQETGTSGEDGELFF. CDR3 nucleotides: TGCGCCAGCAGCCAGGAAACCGGGACTAGCGGGGAGGACGGGGAGCTGTTTTTT.

This clonotype was detected many times. This sequence joins TRBV5-1 and TRBJ2-2, with D perhaps TRBD1 or TRBD2 (5 bases each). The CDR3 has 16 residues. Looked up from germline, CDR1 is SGHRS and CDR2 is YFSETQ. V was trimmed by 0 bases and J by 1 base, leaving 10 bases between them. The CDR3 reads CASSLGGNLNTGELFF. The CDR3 DNA follows: TGCGCCAGCAGCTTGGGGGGGAATCTGAACACCGGGGAGCTGTTTTTT. The full variable domain, completed using reference TRBV5-1 and TRBJ2-2, is KAGVTQTPRYLIKTRGQQVTLSCSPISGHRSVSWYQQTPGQGLQFLFEYFSETQRNKGNFPGRFSGRQFSNSRSEMNVSTLELGDSALYLCASSLGGNLNTGELFFGEGSRLTVL.

This clonotype was seen repeatedly, ten times or more. Written as DNA, the CDR3 is TGTGCCAGCAGCCGGACTCCCCAGACACTCACAGATACGCAGTATTTT. Translating gives CASSRTPQTLTDTQYF. The chain employs TRBV11-1 and TRBJ2-3; the D gene is possibly TRBD2 (5 bases). Deletions cut 5 bases from V and 2 bases from J, with 17 bases between. This CDR3 spans 16 amino acids. Germline V gene lookup returns CDR1 SGHAT and CDR2 FQDESV (reference sequence).

This clonotype came up many times. This sequence joins TRBV20-1 and TRBJ2-1; D is undetermined. V dropped 0 bases and J dropped 12 bases, with 9 bases sitting between them. The CDR3 totals 11 residues. Germline lookup yields CDR1 DFQATT and CDR2 SNEGSKA (reference sequence). The CDR3: CSARDGVRQFF. In DNA, the CDR3 is TGCAGTGCTAGAGATGGGGTGCGGCAGTTCTTC.

This clonotype has ten or more counts. V gene TRBV12-3 or TRBV12-4 combines with J gene TRBJ1-1; D perhaps matches TRBD1 (6 bases). V shed 2 bases and J shed 1 base, with 14 bases lying between them. The CDR3 loop spans 16 amino acids. The CDR3 is CASSLWTLTGNTEAFF. The CDR3 nucleotides read TGTGCCAGCAGTTTATGGACCTTGACAGGGAACACTGAAGCTTTCTTT.

This clonotype has ten or more counts. The V gene is TRBV12-3 or TRBV12-4, the J gene TRBJ2-3; 9 bases line up with TRBD1. J lost 7 bases, V lost 4 bases, and 15 bases had no gene match. This CDR3 contains 17 residues. CDR3 coding DNA: TGTGCCAGCAGTTACCGGGGGACAGGGATGTTCGGGCATACGCAGTATTTT. Translation gives CASSYRGTGMFGHTQYF.

In its sample, this clonotype was seen many times. The V and J genes are TRBV27 and TRBJ2-7, with D perhaps TRBD2 (5 bases). There are 15 residues in the CDR3. Germline V gene lookup returns CDR1 MNHEY and CDR2 SMNVEV (reference sequence). Between the trimmed V and J ends, which lost 1 base and 5 bases, there was a span of 15 bases. The CDR3 loop is CASSLYALAGNEQYF. The CDR3 bases are TGTGCCAGCAGTTTATACGCCCTAGCTGGGAACGAGCAGTACTTC.